The rows below give T cell receptor beta chains drawn from one sample of a study of shared clonotypes between healthy human individuals. Data came from immunoSEQ multiplex PCR; TCRdb stores just in-frame clones and leaves some out. The sample holds approximately 720,000 clones, about two thirds seen once. The sample taken for sequencing was memory CD4+ T cells sorted from blood. The source is a woman under 40 in good health. Each CDR3 is given with its conserved first and last residue. A D gene is named only where the DNA matches it firmly. Expanded clones are given a class, and other clones once, few, many or no size at all.

d_gene,j_gene,v_gene,abundance,CDR3nt,CDR3aa
NA,TRBJ2-7,TRBV14,NA,TGTGCCAGCAGCCAAGATTTGGGTCTAAGCGAGCAGTACTTC,CASSQDLGLSEQYF
TRBD2,TRBJ2-5,TRBV6-1,NA,TGTGCCAGCAGCCCAGCGGGGGCCTACCAAGAGACCCAGTACTTC,CASSPAGAYQETQYF
NA,TRBJ2-6,TRBV7-2,NA,TGTGCCAGCAGCTCTAAACAGGGCTCCAGCTCTGGGGCCAACGTCCTGACTTTC,CASSSKQGSSSGANVLTF
TRBD1,TRBJ1-1,TRBV6-1,few,TGTGCCAGCAGTGAACACAGGGACAGTGAAGCTTTCTTT,CASSEHRDSEAFF
TRBD2,TRBJ2-7,TRBV11-1,NA,TGTGCCAGCAGCTCTGGGACTAGCGGGGGGGACCGGGAGCAGTACTTC,CASSSGTSGGDREQYF
TRBD1,TRBJ2-2,TRBV6-6,NA,TGTGCCAGCAAGGACAGGGGAGACACCGGGGAGCTGTTTTTT,CASKDRGDTGELFF
NA,TRBJ1-1,TRBV5-1,NA,TGCGCCAGCAGCCCCCCGGGAGGGGGGACCACTGAAGCTTTCTTT,CASSPPGGGTTEAFF
TRBD2,TRBJ2-7,TRBV11-2,NA,TGTGCCAGCAGCTCCACCATGGCGGGAGGGCACAACGAGCAGTACTTC,CASSSTMAGGHNEQYF
NA,TRBJ2-6,TRBV4-1,NA,TGCGCCAGCAGCTACCTACCGCCGGGCTCCTCTGGGGCCAACGTCCTGACTTTC,CASSYLPPGSSGANVLTF
NA,TRBJ1-1,TRBV28,NA,TGTGCCAGCAGTTCGCCGTCAGGTGAAGGGACTGAAGCTTTCTTT,CASSSPSGEGTEAFF
NA,TRBJ1-2,TRBV15,NA,TGTGCCACCAGCTCAACCCGGGATCACTATGGCTACACCTTC,CATSSTRDHYGYTF
NA,TRBJ2-5,TRBV20-1,NA,TGCAGTGCTGCGAACCAAGAGACCCAGTACTTC,CSAANQETQYF
NA,TRBJ1-1,TRBV7-9,many,TGTGCCAGCAGCTTAATGCAGGGGAACACTGAAGCTTTCTTT,CASSLMQGNTEAFF
NA,TRBJ2-5,TRBV18,NA,TGTGCCAGCTCACCACAATTCGGAGAGACCCAGTACTTC,CASSPQFGETQYF
TRBD1,TRBJ2-5,TRBV28,NA,TGTGCCAGTTCGGGACAGTCCGGGACCCAGTACTTC,CASSGQSGTQYF
TRBD1,TRBJ1-5,TRBV19,NA,TGTGCCAGTAGTATTGAACAGGGGGCGAATCAGCCCCAGCATTTT,CASSIEQGANQPQHF
NA,TRBJ2-2,TRBV29-1,NA,TGCAGCGTTCTGGCGAACACCGGGGAGCTGTTTTTT,CSVLANTGELFF
NA,TRBJ2-2,TRBV5-4,NA,TGTGCCAGCAGCTTGGGGGCTCGGACCGGGGAGCTGTTTTTT,CASSLGARTGELFF
TRBD1,TRBJ1-2,TRBV5-1,NA,TGCGCCAGCAGCATGGACAGGGGCCGCTATGGCTACACCTTC,CASSMDRGRYGYTF
NA,TRBJ2-1,TRBV28,NA,TGTGCCAGCAGTTTTAGGCCCGCTGGCGGATACAATGAGCAGTTCTTC,CASSFRPAGGYNEQFF
TRBD1,TRBJ1-5,TRBV28,many,TGTGCCAGCAGCTCTCAGGGGGCGCGCAATCAGCCCCAGCATTTT,CASSSQGARNQPQHF
TRBD2,TRBJ2-3,TRBV5-1,NA,TGCGCCAGCAGCAATCTCCCCGGGAGGAGCACAGATACGCAGTATTTT,CASSNLPGRSTDTQYF
TRBD1,TRBJ2-7,TRBV28,NA,TGTGCCAGCAGTTTATACCCGGGACAGGGGGTATACGAGCAGTACTTC,CASSLYPGQGVYEQYF
TRBD2,TRBJ2-1,TRBV6-5,few,TGTGCCAGCAGTTCCCTTAGCGGGAGGGCCGAGGGTGAGCAGTTCTTC,CASSSLSGRAEGEQFF
TRBD2,TRBJ2-3,TRBV28,once,TGTGCCAGCAGGGCGCCCGGGACTAGACGAGATACGCAGTATTTT,CASRAPGTRRDTQYF
NA,TRBJ2-1,TRBV6-5,NA,TGTGCCAGCAGTTATGGTCGACTACCTTCCAATGAGCAGTTCTTC,CASSYGRLPSNEQFF
NA,TRBJ2-5,TRBV5-4,few,TGTGCCAGCGGCGACCGGGAGACCCAGTACTTC,CASGDRETQYF
TRBD2,TRBJ2-7,TRBV7-8,many,TGTGCCAGCAGCCCATCTGGAGGTAGCGGGAGGTGGTCCTACGAGCAGTACTTC,CASSPSGGSGRWSYEQYF
NA,TRBJ2-7,TRBV29-1,once,TGCAGCGTTGTATTGGGGGCCAACGAGCAGTACTTC,CSVVLGANEQYF
NA,TRBJ1-2,TRBV29-1,once,TGCAGCGTTGACGCAGGGTTTGGCTACACCTTC,CSVDAGFGYTF
TRBD1,TRBJ1-4,TRBV5-1,NA,TGCGCCAGCAGCTTGGTCCAGGGACAGGGAATTGAAAAACTGTTTTTT,CASSLVQGQGIEKLFF
TRBD1,TRBJ2-3,TRBV25-1,NA,TGTGCCAGCAGTACAATACCCCCCAAGACAGGGGCCGCAGATACGCAGTATTTT,CASSTIPPKTGAADTQYF
NA,TRBJ2-3,TRBV29-1,NA,TGCAGCGTTGAAGCAGGGAAAGCAGATACGCAGTATTTT,CSVEAGKADTQYF
NA,TRBJ1-2,TRBV2,NA,TGTGCCAGCAGTCAAGACGGCGCCTATGGCTACACCTTC,CASSQDGAYGYTF
NA,TRBJ2-7,TRBV14,NA,TGTGCCAGCAGCCAAGATTACTGGGGGGCCTCCTACGAGCAGTACTTC,CASSQDYWGASYEQYF
NA,TRBJ1-1,TRBV9,NA,TGTGCCAGCAGCTTAACTTTCGGGGGACCGGCTTTCTTT,CASSLTFGGPAFF
NA,TRBJ2-7,TRBV1,many,TGCACCAGCAGCCACCCCGGGACTAGCGGGATGTGGTGGCAGTACTTC,CTSSHPGTSGMWWQYF
NA,TRBJ1-3,TRBV13,NA,TGTGCCAGCAGCCGGGGGGGACAAGGAGCCGGAAACACCATATATTTT,CASSRGGQGAGNTIYF
TRBD2,TRBJ2-1,TRBV19,once,TGTGCCAGTAGTATAGAAGGAGGCCCGGGACTAGTCTCCTACAATGAGCAGTTCTTC,CASSIEGGPGLVSYNEQFF
TRBD2,TRBJ2-7,TRBV6-4,NA,TGTGCCAGCAGGGAGACTAGCCGCCCCTACGAGCAGTACTTC,CASRETSRPYEQYF
NA,TRBJ1-5,TRBV18,NA,TGTGCCAGCTCACGGACAGAAAATAGCAATCAGCCCCAGCATTTT,CASSRTENSNQPQHF
TRBD1,TRBJ2-4,TRBV5-1,NA,TGCGCCAGCAGCGCCGGGACAGGGGGCGGTAACATTCAGTACTTC,CASSAGTGGGNIQYF
TRBD1,TRBJ2-7,TRBV7-8,NA,TGTGCCAGCAGCTCGGACAGGGGTTACGAGCAGTACTTC,CASSSDRGYEQYF
NA,TRBJ2-3,TRBV19,NA,TGTGCCAGTAGTCTGGACCCGAGAGGTCCCACTAGCACAGATACGCAGTATTTT,CASSLDPRGPTSTDTQYF
TRBD2,TRBJ2-2,TRBV11-2,NA,TGTGCCAGCAGCTTAGCCCAGCGGGGGAACACCGGGGAGCTGTTTTTT,CASSLAQRGNTGELFF
NA,TRBJ1-2,TRBV5-6,NA,TGTGCCAGCAGCTTGGGGCAAGGGTTTAGTGACTATGGCTACACCTTC,CASSLGQGFSDYGYTF
NA,TRBJ2-1,TRBV20-1,NA,TGCAGTGCCCTTTACCTTCGAGAGCAGTTCTTC,CSALYLREQFF
NA,TRBJ2-3,TRBV27,once,TGTGCCAGGAAATCGCCTTCTACTCGCACAGATACGCAGTATTTT,CARKSPSTRTDTQYF
NA,TRBJ2-3,TRBV5-6,NA,TGTGCCAGCAGCAAAAAGACAGGCACAGATACGCAGTATTTT,CASSKKTGTDTQYF
NA,TRBJ2-4,TRBV5-1,few,TGCGCCAGCAGCTTCGGACCCCCCACCAAAAACATTCAGTACTTC,CASSFGPPTKNIQYF
NA,TRBJ1-5,TRBV7-8,few,TGTGCCAGCAGCTTAGGGCAGGCGATCAATCAGCCCCAGCATTTT,CASSLGQAINQPQHF
NA,TRBJ2-1,TRBV11-2,NA,TGTGCCAGCAGCTTCCGATCCGTAATCGGTTATTACAATGAGCAGTTCTTC,CASSFRSVIGYYNEQFF
NA,TRBJ2-2,TRBV5-4,NA,TGTGCCAGCAGCTTGGAACTCTTGCGCGGGGAGCTGTTTTTT,CASSLELLRGELFF
NA,TRBJ1-2,TRBV18,few,TGTGCCAGCTCAAACGCCAACTATGGCTACACCTTC,CASSNANYGYTF
NA,TRBJ1-3,TRBV30,few,TGTGCCTGGAGTGTGGGCCCGAACACCATATATTTT,CAWSVGPNTIYF